Below are 9 T cell receptor beta chains sequenced from a single sample in a study of shared clonotypes between healthy human individuals. The assay was immunoSEQ multiplex PCR, and TCRdb's table has in-frame clones only and misses some. Among over a million clones, around 97% were seen once, and the ten largest hold approximately 1.1%. The sequencing input was naive CD4+ T cells sorted from blood. Subset in this sample: CD45RA+ positively selected. Source of these receptors: a man aged 25-45 years in good health.

The chain joins TRBV19 to TRBJ2-2; D uncertain. Trimming took 8 bases from V and 0 from J, leaving 10 bases between them. Germline-derived CDR1 and CDR2 are LNHDA and SQIVND (reference sequence). This CDR3 spans 14 amino acids. The CDR3 spells CASRKITNTGELFF. The CDR3 DNA sequence: TGTGCCAGTCGAAAGATAACGAACACCGGGGAGCTGTTTTTT.

The rearrangement uses TRBV7-2 and TRBJ1-2, with D uncertain. Looked up from germline, CDR1 is SGHTA and CDR2 is FQGNSA. CDR3 length: 13 residues. V lost 5 bases and J lost 3, with 10 bases in between. This CDR3 is CASSPWEDYGYTF. As DNA, the CDR3 is TGTGCCAGCAGCCCCTGGGAGGACTATGGCTACACCTTC.

This chain joins TRBV7-8 and TRBJ2-1; D not resolved. V lost 1 base to trimming and J lost 5 bases, with 6 bases between them. Germline V gene data show CDR1 as SGHVS and CDR2 as FQNEAQ. This CDR3 comprises 13 residues. CDR3 residues: CASSLGVDNEQFF. The CDR3, as DNA: TGTGCCAGCAGCTTAGGGGTGGACAATGAGCAGTTCTTC.

The V and J genes are TRBV5-4 and TRBJ1-1; tentatively, D is TRBD1 (5 bases). Germline V gene sequence: CDR1 SGHNT, CDR2 YYREEE (reference sequence). The V and J ends lost 5 bases and 2 bases respectively, with 16 bases between them. There are 15 residues in the CDR3. DNA for the CDR3: TGTGCCAGCAGTCCGGCGCAGGGTCTAAACACTGAAGCTTTCTTT. Translated: CASSPAQGLNTEAFF.

The chain recombines TRBV7-8 with TRBJ2-5; D is uncertain. Germline lookup yields CDR1 SGHVS and CDR2 FQNEAQ. The CDR3 is 14 amino acids. The V and J ends lost 1 base and 5 bases respectively, with 11 bases between them. CDR3 sequence (DNA): TGTGCCAGCAGCTTAGTTGATTGGGCGGAGACCCAGTACTTC. It translates to CASSLVDWAETQYF.

V is TRBV5-5 and J is TRBJ2-7; 11 bases fit TRBD2. V shed 4 bases and J 4 bases; nucleotides not matched to a gene: 10. Per germline, CDR1 SGHKS and CDR2 YYEKEE (reference sequence). This CDR3 has 16 residues. The CDR3 protein is CASSHSGRALYYEQYF. CDR3 bases: TGTGCCAGCAGCCATAGCGGGAGGGCTTTGTATTACGAGCAGTACTTC.

The chain is built from TRBV19 and TRBJ2-7; 7 bases align to TRBD1. Germline lookup yields CDR1 LNHDA and CDR2 SQIVND (reference sequence). The CDR3 length is 16 residues. Losses at the gene ends were 3 bases for V and 7 bases for J; bases not matched to a gene: 15. CDR3 loop: CASSILPTGSLLEQYF. The DNA for the CDR3 is TGTGCCAGTAGTATTCTCCCGACAGGGTCCCTCTTGGAGCAGTACTTC.

With respect to this clone: The same CDR3 is also encoded by other DNA sequences in this sample. This chain uses TRBV29-1 with TRBJ2-4, with a possible D match to TRBD1 (5 bases). Trimming pared 4 bases from V and 0 bases from J, leaving 10 bases between. There are 14 residues in the CDR3. In germline, CDR1 is SQVTM, CDR2 ANQGSEA. CDR3 bases: TGCAGCGTTGTAGGGGTACTAGCCAAAAACATTCAGTACTTC. It codes for CSVVGVLAKNIQYF.

The chain uses TRBV5-8 and TRBJ1-5, with 8 bases identical to TRBD1. The CDR3 runs 16 residues. Germline assignment: CDR1 SGHTS and CDR2 YDEGEE. After removal of 6 bases from V and 3 bases from J, the junction contained 11 bases not matched to a gene. In nucleotides, the CDR3 is TGTGCCAGCACCGAGGACAGGGAACTCATCAATCAGCCCCAGCATTTT. Encoded protein: CASTEDRELINQPQHF.